The rows below give T cell receptor beta chains drawn from one sample of a study of human T cells and chemical hapten exposure. TCRdb re-derived calls from the RACE reads in MiXCR, one entry per CDR3 protein. The sample has tens of thousands of distinct CDR3 sequences, 8% to 10% seen once. This specimen was whole blood, taken in connection with sensitization to the hapten diphenylcyclopropenone (DPC). All receptors derive from a woman aged 40 to 49 with alopecia areata. Some clones in this sample may be carry-over from other donors' samples. CDR3s include the opening cysteine and the closing phenylalanine or tryptophan. The D gene is left open where the match is weak. For some rows the clone size is stated as once, few or many, or as a class when expanded; others skip it.

size: many
J: TRBJ2-1
V: TRBV7-2
D: TRBD1
CDR3: CASSLDRGFYNEQFF
DNA: TGTGCCAGCAGCTTAGACAGGGGGTTCTACAATGAGCAGTTCTTC

size: few
J: TRBJ1-6
V: TRBV13
D: NA
CDR3: CASSPRGNNSPLHF
DNA: TGTGCCAGCAGCCCCCGGGGGAATAATTCACCCCTCCACTTT

size: NA
J: TRBJ2-3
V: TRBV6-2/TRBV6-3
D: TRBD2
CDR3: CASSYGRRGGITDTQYF
DNA: TGTGCCAGCAGTTACGGAAGGCGGGGGGGAATAACAGATACGCAGTATTTT

size: NA
J: TRBJ1-2
V: TRBV7-9
D: NA
CDR3: CASSLAIGRGANYGYTF
DNA: TGTGCCAGCAGCTTAGCGATCGGCAGGGGAGCTAACTATGGCTACACCTTC

size: NA
J: TRBJ2-7
V: TRBV10-3
D: TRBD1
CDR3: CAIKGQGGEQYF
DNA: TGTGCCATCAAGGGACAGGGTGGAGAGCAGTACTTC

size: NA
J: TRBJ2-1
V: TRBV29-1
D: TRBD2
CDR3: CSVTSGQTYNEQFF
DNA: TGCAGCGTAACTAGCGGGCAGACCTACAATGAGCAGTTCTTC

size: many
J: TRBJ2-3
V: TRBV9
D: TRBD1
CDR3: CASSVGTGAGDTQYF
DNA: TGTGCCAGCAGCGTAGGTACAGGGGCGGGAGATACGCAGTATTTT

size: NA
J: TRBJ2-5
V: TRBV20-1
D: TRBD1
CDR3: CSAPGTARETQYF
DNA: TGCAGTGCTCCCGGGACAGCCCGGGAGACCCAGTACTTC

size: many
J: TRBJ2-2
V: TRBV11-2
D: NA
CDR3: CASSVGTPNTGELFF
DNA: TGTGCCAGCAGCGTCGGGACTCCGAACACCGGGGAGCTGTTTTTT

size: few
J: TRBJ1-2
V: TRBV2
D: NA
CDR3: CASSEAQDNYGYTF
DNA: TGTGCCAGCAGTGAAGCGCAGGATAACTATGGCTACACCTTC

size: NA
J: TRBJ1-3
V: TRBV20-1
D: NA
CDR3: CSLTSRRISGNTIYF
DNA: TGCAGTCTTACATCCCGCCGGATAAGTGGAAACACCATATATTTT

size: NA
J: TRBJ2-5
V: TRBV12-3/TRBV12-4
D: NA
CDR3: CASSSPGETQYF
DNA: TGTGCCAGCAGTTCCCCAGGGGAGACCCAGTACTTC

size: many
J: TRBJ2-3
V: TRBV19
D: NA
CDR3: CASSIEGRPYTQYF
DNA: TGTGCCAGTAGTATAGAGGGCAGACCTTATACGCAGTATTTT

size: many
J: TRBJ2-4
V: TRBV7-2
D: TRBD2
CDR3: CASSPRTSGGAENIQYF
DNA: TGTGCCAGCAGCCCTAGGACTAGCGGGGGGGCCGAAAACATTCAGTACTTC

size: many
J: TRBJ1-6
V: TRBV5-1
D: NA
CDR3: CASSRINGGGNSPLHF
DNA: TGCGCCAGCAGCCGCATTAACGGGGGCGGAAATTCACCCCTCCACTTT

size: many
J: TRBJ1-3
V: TRBV6-5
D: NA
CDR3: CASSRQTFSGNTIYF
DNA: TGTGCCAGCAGTCGACAGACTTTCTCTGGAAACACCATATATTTT

size: few
J: TRBJ1-2
V: TRBV12-3/TRBV12-4
D: NA
CDR3: CASSLGPARGDYGYTF
DNA: TGTGCCAGCAGTTTAGGCCCCGCGCGGGGCGATTATGGCTACACCTTC

size: NA
J: TRBJ2-7
V: TRBV7-6
D: NA
CDR3: CASSLDGFYEQYF
DNA: TGTGCCAGCAGCCTGGACGGTTTCTACGAGCAGTACTTC

size: few
J: TRBJ1-1
V: TRBV6-5
D: NA
CDR3: CASSHPRRNTEAFF
DNA: TGTGCCAGCAGTCACCCGCGACGAAACACTGAAGCTTTCTTT

size: NA
J: TRBJ1-2
V: TRBV28
D: NA
CDR3: CATTGTKGYTF
DNA: TGTGCCACCACAGGGACCAAAGGCTACACCTTC

size: many
J: TRBJ2-1
V: TRBV7-3
D: NA
CDR3: CASSHGGNTLFF
DNA: TGTGCCAGCAGCCATGGGGGGAATACCTTGTTCTTC

size: few
J: TRBJ1-5
V: TRBV12-2
D: NA
CDR3: CASRLDRSGSLRPQHF
DNA: TGTGCAAGTCGCTTAGATCGGAGCGGGTCGTTACGGCCCCAGCATTTT

size: NA
J: TRBJ2-3
V: TRBV12-3/TRBV12-4
D: NA
CDR3: CASSPLLDTQYF
DNA: TGTGCCAGCAGTCCACTTTTAGATACGCAGTATTTT

size: NA
J: TRBJ2-6
V: TRBV7-3
D: NA
CDR3: CASSFTGANVLTF
DNA: TGTGCCAGCAGCTTTACCGGGGCCAACGTCCTGACTTTC

size: many
J: TRBJ2-1
V: TRBV5-8
D: NA
CDR3: CASSSYKSSYNEQFF
DNA: TGTGCCAGCAGCTCCTACAAGAGCTCCTACAATGAGCAGTTCTTC

size: NA
J: TRBJ1-2
V: TRBV24-1
D: NA
CDR3: CATSDSGAGYGYTF
DNA: TGTGCCACCAGTGACTCAGGGGCTGGCTATGGCTACACCTTC

size: many
J: TRBJ2-7
V: TRBV27
D: TRBD1
CDR3: CASSLGQGMYEQYF
DNA: TGTGCCAGCAGTTTGGGACAGGGTATGTACGAGCAGTACTTC

size: few
J: TRBJ1-5
V: TRBV10-1
D: NA
CDR3: CASARTVNSNQPQHF
DNA: TGCGCCAGCGCCAGGACAGTTAATAGCAATCAGCCCCAGCATTTT

size: NA
J: TRBJ1-6
V: TRBV14
D: NA
CDR3: CASSQDGRVRNSPLHF
DNA: TGTGCCAGCAGCCAAGATGGGAGGGTTCGTAATTCACCCCTCCACTTT

size: many
J: TRBJ1-5
V: TRBV3-1
D: NA
CDR3: CASSMVRNQPQHF
DNA: TGTGCCAGCAGCATGGTGCGCAATCAGCCCCAGCATTTT

size: NA
J: TRBJ1-6
V: TRBV12-3/TRBV12-4
D: NA
CDR3: CASSLLQGSSPLHF
DNA: TGTGCCAGCAGTTTACTACAGGGAAGTTCACCCCTCCACTTT

size: many
J: TRBJ2-3
V: TRBV12-5
D: NA
CDR3: CASGLGTTDTQYF
DNA: TGTGCTAGTGGTCTTGGGACCACAGATACGCAGTATTTT

size: NA
J: TRBJ2-5
V: TRBV7-2
D: NA
CDR3: CASSPGQRKETQYF
DNA: TGTGCCAGCAGCCCAGGACAGAGGAAAGAGACCCAGTACTTC

size: NA
J: TRBJ2-5
V: TRBV9
D: NA
CDR3: CASSVDPRVETQYF
DNA: TGTGCCAGCAGCGTAGATCCCAGGGTAGAGACCCAGTACTTC

size: few
J: TRBJ2-7
V: TRBV7-8
D: TRBD2
CDR3: CASSLLGGGKVGEQYF
DNA: TGTGCCAGCAGTCTCTTGGGCGGGGGGAAAGTCGGCGAGCAGTACTTC

size: NA
J: TRBJ2-7
V: TRBV20-1
D: TRBD1
CDR3: CSAGTITGGGEQYF
DNA: TGCAGTGCTGGGACAATAACAGGGGGCGGTGAGCAGTACTTC

size: NA
J: TRBJ1-2
V: TRBV5-6
D: TRBD1
CDR3: CASSPETGDPSSGYTF
DNA: TGTGCCAGCAGCCCGGAGACAGGGGATCCGTCTAGTGGCTACACCTTC

size: few
J: TRBJ2-5
V: TRBV7-3
D: NA
CDR3: CASSLKGGLETQYF
DNA: TGTGCCAGCAGCTTAAAAGGGGGATTGGAGACCCAGTACTTC

size: few
J: TRBJ2-3
V: TRBV20-1
D: NA
CDR3: CSASSAGSTDTQYF
DNA: TGCAGTGCATCCTCCGCGGGGAGCACAGATACGCAGTATTTT

size: many
J: TRBJ2-1
V: TRBV4-3
D: TRBD2
CDR3: CASSQDAKWRGGNEQFF
DNA: TGCGCCAGCAGCCAAGACGCTAAATGGCGGGGGGGCAATGAGCAGTTCTTC

size: NA
J: TRBJ2-7
V: TRBV5-1
D: NA
CDR3: CASSYPSYEQYF
DNA: TGCGCCAGCAGCTACCCCTCCTACGAGCAGTACTTC

size: many
J: TRBJ1-5
V: TRBV7-2
D: NA
CDR3: CASSLAQTVNQPQHF
DNA: TGTGCCAGCAGCCTAGCTCAGACGGTCAATCAGCCCCAGCATTTT

size: few
J: TRBJ2-3
V: TRBV20-1
D: NA
CDR3: CSATNRGRDTQYF
DNA: TGCAGTGCTACCAATCGCGGGCGGGATACGCAGTATTTT

size: many
J: TRBJ2-7
V: TRBV6-2/TRBV6-3
D: NA
CDR3: CAAGPYEQYF
DNA: TGTGCCGCAGGGCCCTACGAGCAGTACTTC

size: NA
J: TRBJ1-1
V: TRBV18
D: NA
CDR3: CASSPPPGAEAFF
DNA: TGTGCCAGCTCACCCCCCCCGGGGGCTGAAGCTTTCTTT